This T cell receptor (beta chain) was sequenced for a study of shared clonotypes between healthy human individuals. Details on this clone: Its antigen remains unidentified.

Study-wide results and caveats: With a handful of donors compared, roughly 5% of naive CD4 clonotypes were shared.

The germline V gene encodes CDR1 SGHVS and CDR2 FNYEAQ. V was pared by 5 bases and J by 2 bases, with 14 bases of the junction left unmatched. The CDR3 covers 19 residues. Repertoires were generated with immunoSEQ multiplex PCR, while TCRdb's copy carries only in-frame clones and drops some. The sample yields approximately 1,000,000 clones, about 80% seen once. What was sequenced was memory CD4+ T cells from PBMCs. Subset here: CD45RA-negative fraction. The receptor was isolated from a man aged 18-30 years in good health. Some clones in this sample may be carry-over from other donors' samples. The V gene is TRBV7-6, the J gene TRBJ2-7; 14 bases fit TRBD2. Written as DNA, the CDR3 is TGTGCCAGCAGCGCGCGGCCCGGGACTAGCGGGAGTTGGACCTACGAGCAGTACTTC. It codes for CASSARPGTSGSWTYEQYF.